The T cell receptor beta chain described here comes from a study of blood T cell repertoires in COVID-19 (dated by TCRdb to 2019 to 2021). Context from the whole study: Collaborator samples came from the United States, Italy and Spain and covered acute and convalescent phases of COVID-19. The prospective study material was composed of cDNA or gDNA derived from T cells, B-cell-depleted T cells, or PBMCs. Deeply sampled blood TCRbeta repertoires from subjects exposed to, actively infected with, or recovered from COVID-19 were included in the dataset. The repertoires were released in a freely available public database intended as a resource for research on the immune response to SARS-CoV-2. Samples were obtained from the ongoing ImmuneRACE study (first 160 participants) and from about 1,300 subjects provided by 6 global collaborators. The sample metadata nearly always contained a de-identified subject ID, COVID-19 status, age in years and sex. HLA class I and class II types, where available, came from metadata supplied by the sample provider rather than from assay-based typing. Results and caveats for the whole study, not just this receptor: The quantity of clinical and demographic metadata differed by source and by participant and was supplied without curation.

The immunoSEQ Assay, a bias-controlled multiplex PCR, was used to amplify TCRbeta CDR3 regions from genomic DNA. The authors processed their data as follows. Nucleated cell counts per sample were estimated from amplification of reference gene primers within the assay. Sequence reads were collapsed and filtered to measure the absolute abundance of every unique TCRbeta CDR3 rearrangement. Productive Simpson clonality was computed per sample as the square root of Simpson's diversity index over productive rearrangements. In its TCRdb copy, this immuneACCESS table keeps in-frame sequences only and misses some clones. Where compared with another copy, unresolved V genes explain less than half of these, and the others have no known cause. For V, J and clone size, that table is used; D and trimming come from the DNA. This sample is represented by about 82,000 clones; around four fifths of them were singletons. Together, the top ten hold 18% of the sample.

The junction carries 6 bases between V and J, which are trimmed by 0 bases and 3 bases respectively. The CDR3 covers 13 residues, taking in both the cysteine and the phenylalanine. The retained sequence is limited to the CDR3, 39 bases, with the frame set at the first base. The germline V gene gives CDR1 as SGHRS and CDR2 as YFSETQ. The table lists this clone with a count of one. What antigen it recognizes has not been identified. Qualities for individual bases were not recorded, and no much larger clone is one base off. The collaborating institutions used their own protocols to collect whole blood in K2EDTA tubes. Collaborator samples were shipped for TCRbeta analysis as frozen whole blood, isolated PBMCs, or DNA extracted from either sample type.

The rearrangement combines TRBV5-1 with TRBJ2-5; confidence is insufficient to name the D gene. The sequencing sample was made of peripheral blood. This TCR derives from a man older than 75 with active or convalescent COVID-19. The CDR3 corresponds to CASSLGPEETQYF. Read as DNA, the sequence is TGCGCCAGCAGCTTGGGTCCGGAAGAGACCCAGTACTTC. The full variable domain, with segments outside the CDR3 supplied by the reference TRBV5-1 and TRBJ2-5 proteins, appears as KAGVTQTPRYLIKTRGQQVTLSCSPISGHRSVSWYQQTPGQGLQFLFEYFSETQRNKGNFPGRFSGRQFSNSRSEMNVSTLELGDSALYLCASSLGPEETQYFGPGTRLLVL.